This TCR beta chain was sequenced for a study of blood T cell repertoires in COVID-19. Germline CDR1 SEHNR, CDR2 FQNEAQ (reference sequence). Trimming removed 3 bases at V and 5 bases at J, with 19 bases between. The CDR3 runs to 16 residues. Methods used by the authors: Amplification of reference gene primers provided the estimated nucleated cell counts. The table came from immunoSEQ multiplex PCR; TCRdb's copy has only in-frame clones and leaves some out. The D gene and trimming were derived from the DNA, and the V and J assignments and clone size from that table. Of 300,000 to 400,000 clones listed, around 91% are singletons.

The sequence derives from a woman under 30 who had recovered from COVID-19. The genes are TRBV7-9 and TRBJ2-5, with D possibly being TRBD1 (7 bases). The sequencing sample was made of peripheral blood. CDR3 nucleotides: TGTGCCAGCAGCTTGCGGGAACAGGGGCATGGGGAGACCCAGTACTTC. As protein: CASSLREQGHGETQYF.